The 25 T cell receptor beta chains listed next were all sequenced from one sample in a study of T-cell reconstitution after alpha-beta-depleted transplantation in children (dated by TCRdb to the mid-2010s). Libraries came from PCR. TCRdb lists the instrument as Illumina HiSeq 2500. TCR libraries were prepared with molecular barcoding, using unique molecular identifiers to normalize TCRbeta repertoire quantification. Using fastp trimming at Q25 and MiXCR clonotype assembly, TCRdb reanalyzed the public sequencing data and kept in-frame beta chains. CDR3 protein duplicates are merged, each entry listing the most common genes and DNA. The sample includes some 200,000 distinct CDR3 sequences, with 13% to 15% observed a single time. Together, the top ten hold about 12% of the sample. The starting material was PBMCs from the stem cell graft donor, obtained from the stem cell graft. The receptors originated from a human donor who donated a stem cell graft to a child with acute lymphoblastic leukemia.

This clonotype has at least ten counts. This chain uses TRBV5-1 with TRBJ1-1; D uncertain. The germline V gene has CDR1 SGHRS and CDR2 YFSETQ. V was cut by 0 bases and J by 3 bases, with 12 bases left in between. The CDR3 totals 15 residues. In nucleotides, the CDR3 is TGCGCCAGCAGCTTGGTATTTGGCGGGGACACTGAAGCTTTCTTT. Encoded protein: CASSLVFGGDTEAFF. Based on the CDR3 plus reference TRBV5-1 and TRBJ1-1, the full variable domain is KAGVTQTPRYLIKTRGQQVTLSCSPISGHRSVSWYQQTPGQGLQFLFEYFSETQRNKGNFPGRFSGRQFSNSRSEMNVSTLELGDSALYLCASSLVFGGDTEAFFGQGTRLTVV.

The table lists this clonotype with many counts. The chain links TRBV12-3 or TRBV12-4 to TRBJ2-3, with a tentative D call TRBD2 (5 bases). The ends were cut back, 7 bases at V and 0 bases at J, with 14 bases in the middle. The CDR3 has 15 amino acids. CDR3 region: CASKLGAVSTDTQYF. In DNA form, the CDR3 reads TGTGCCAGCAAGTTGGGAGCGGTAAGCACAGATACGCAGTATTTT.

This clonotype has a count of ten or more. The J gene is TRBJ2-1, the V gene TRBV6-1; weak D call: TRBD2 (6 bases). Germline-derived CDR1 and CDR2 are MNHNS and SASEGT. V lost 7 bases and J 5 bases, leaving 15 bases between the germline ends. This CDR3 region has 14 residues. DNA for the CDR3: TGTGCCAGCATCCACGGGGGAGAGGACAATGAGCAGTTCTTC. It is translated as CASIHGGEDNEQFF.

This clonotype turned up a few times. This rearrangement joins TRBV29-1 to TRBJ2-3, with TRBD2 matching 10 bases. In germline, CDR1 is SQVTM, CDR2 ANQGSEA. Trimming removed 4 bases from V and 0 bases from J; junction bases left unmatched: 4. The CDR3 consists of 15 residues. The CDR3 DNA is TGCAGCGTTGGGGGACTAGCGAGGAGCACAGATACGCAGTATTTT. It is translated as CSVGGLARSTDTQYF.

This clonotype was detected many times. The J gene is TRBJ2-1, the V gene TRBV5-1; 9 bases match TRBD1. V trimming: 3 bases; J trimming: 3 bases; junction bases outside the gene matches: 4. Per the germline V gene, CDR1 is SGHRS and CDR2 is YFSETQ. CDR3 length equals 15 residues. Here the CDR3 DNA reads TGCGCCAGCAGCTCGACGACAGGGGGCTACAATGAGCAGTTCTTC. Encoded protein: CASSSTTGGYNEQFF.

This clonotype has just a few counts. The chain links TRBV5-5 to TRBJ2-6; D unresolved. Germline V gene data show CDR1 as SGHKS and CDR2 as YYEKEE (reference sequence). This CDR3 is built from 13 residues. Trimming left V 1 base short and J 11 bases short, with 10 bases between. In DNA form, the CDR3 reads TGTGCCAGCAGCTTGACCCGTGTCGACGTCCTGACTTTC. Protein product: CASSLTRVDVLTF. Drawing the rest from reference TRBV5-5 and TRBJ2-6, the complete variable domain is DAGVTQSPTHLIKTRGQQVTLRCSPISGHKSVSWYQQVLGQGPQFIFQYYEKEERGRGNFPDRFSARQFPNYSSELNVNALLLGDSALYLCASSLTRVDVLTFGAGSRLTVL.

In its sample, this clonotype was seen a few times. J is TRBJ1-4 and V is TRBV12-3 or TRBV12-4, with D perhaps matching TRBD1 (5 bases). The V gene lost 6 bases and the J gene lost 3 bases, with 14 bases spanning the gap. This CDR3 is built from 15 residues. The CDR3 DNA reads as TGTGCCAGCAGCAGCCCCGGGGGGGCTAATGAAAAACTGTTTTTT. Residues: CASSSPGGANEKLFF.

This CDR3 reads CATRSSGQGDNEQFF. The CDR3 DNA sequence: TGTGCCACCAGGTCCTCGGGACAGGGGGACAATGAGCAGTTCTTC. V usage is TRBV24-1 and J usage is TRBJ2-1; 11 bases are a match to TRBD1. The CDR3 spans 15 residues. From germline, CDR1 is KGHDR and CDR2 SFDVKD. The J segment lost 5 bases and the V segment lost 7 bases, leaving 6 bases of the junction unmatched.

This clonotype was seen a few times. The V and J genes are TRBV29-1 and TRBJ1-2; 7 nucleotides match TRBD1. Trimming removed 1 base from V and 6 bases from J; junction bases left unmatched: 11. The CDR3 spans 15 residues. The germline gives CDR1 SQVTM, CDR2 ANQGSEA. CDR3 residues: CSVEAGGKGGNGYTF. In nucleotides, the CDR3 is TGCAGCGTTGAAGCGGGGGGGAAAGGGGGCAATGGCTACACCTTC.

This clonotype was detected ten times or more. The V call is TRBV6-1, the J call TRBJ1-1; 8 bases map to TRBD1. The V segment lost 6 bases and the J segment 3 bases; nucleotides outside the gene matches: 3. Germline assignment: CDR1 MNHNS and CDR2 SASEGT. The CDR3 is 13 residues long. DNA of the CDR3: TGTGCCAGCAGCTTGACAGGGGACACTGAAGCTTTCTTT. Translating gives CASSLTGDTEAFF.

Of note for this clonotype: This clone may be a read error of a much larger clone one base away. The V call is TRBV20-1, the J call TRBJ2-3, with 7 bases that match TRBD2. V gave up 3 bases and J gave up 0 bases; unmatched junction bases: 6. The V gene's germline CDR1 is DFQATT and CDR2 SNEGSKA (reference sequence). The CDR3 loop spans 15 amino acids. The CDR3: CSASGRLFSTDTQYF. The CDR3 region has the DNA TGCAGTGCTAGCGGGAGGCTCTTTAGCACAGATACGCAGTATTTT.

The chain is built from TRBV12-3 or TRBV12-4 and TRBJ1-2; D possibly corresponds to TRBD1 (6 bases). CDR3 length: 13 amino acids. The ends were cut back, 1 base at V and 6 bases at J, with 9 bases in the middle. The CDR3 protein is CASSLVGAHGYTF. As DNA, the CDR3 is TGTGCCAGCAGTTTAGTGGGGGCGCATGGCTACACCTTC.

Remarks on this clonotype: This could be a read error, since a much larger clone is one nucleotide away. The chain joins TRBV5-1 to TRBJ1-4, with no clear D. CDR1 is SGHRS and CDR2 is YFSETQ in the germline V gene. There are 17 residues in the CDR3. The CDR3 coding sequence is TGCGCCAGCAGTTCTCACGGCAGATCCCCAACTAATGAAAAACTGTTATTT. It specifies CASSSHGRSPTNEKLLF.

This clonotype was seen repeatedly, ten times or more. The chain employs TRBV20-1 and TRBJ2-7; 9 nucleotides agree with TRBD2. The CDR3 sequence is 12 residues long. Germline-derived CDR1 and CDR2 are DFQATT and SNEGSKA (reference sequence). The V and J ends lost 7 bases and 4 bases, in that order; junction bases with no gene match: 5. The CDR3 region is CSVSGSVYEQYF. The CDR3, as DNA: TGCAGTGTTAGCGGGAGCGTTTACGAGCAGTACTTC.

This clonotype was seen many times. The J gene is TRBJ1-1, the V gene TRBV7-8; D gene uncertain. The V and J ends lost 5 bases and 0 bases respectively, with 4 bases between them. There are 12 residues in the CDR3. CDR1 and CDR2 from the germline V gene are SGHVS and FQNEAQ. CDR3 DNA sequence: TGTGCCAGCAGCCCCATGAACACTGAAGCTTTCTTT. Translated, it gives CASSPMNTEAFF.

This clonotype was observed many times. This chain links TRBV5-1 with TRBJ2-2; 8 nucleotides align to TRBD2. The germline gives CDR1 SGHRS, CDR2 YFSETQ. V shed 9 bases and J 2 bases; nucleotides not matched to a gene: 9. This CDR3 is built from 15 residues. CDR3 residues: CATSFGGDNTGELFF. The CDR3 nucleotides read TGCGCCACCTCTTTCGGGGGGGATAACACCGGGGAGCTGTTTTTT.

The chain joins TRBV30 to TRBJ2-1; D perhaps matches TRBD1 (6 bases). This CDR3 contains 11 residues. Germline CDR1 is GTSNPN and CDR2 is SVGIG (reference sequence). V lost 6 bases and J 7 bases, leaving 10 bases between the germline ends. The CDR3 sequence is CACDRFNEQFF. DNA for the CDR3: TGTGCCTGCGACAGGTTTAATGAGCAGTTCTTC.

This clonotype was seen a handful of times. The V gene is TRBV5-1, the J gene TRBJ2-7, with 9 bases that match TRBD1. This CDR3 region has 13 residues. Trimming at V came to 4 bases and at J to 6 bases, leaving 5 bases not matched to a gene. Germline CDR1 is SGHRS and CDR2 is YFSETQ. DNA of the CDR3: TGCGCCAGCAGCCGGGACAGGGTTGGCGAGCAGTACTTC. Its translation is CASSRDRVGEQYF. The variable domain in full, with the rest retrieved from reference TRBV5-1 and TRBJ2-7, is KAGVTQTPRYLIKTRGQQVTLSCSPISGHRSVSWYQQTPGQGLQFLFEYFSETQRNKGNFPGRFSGRQFSNSRSEMNVSTLELGDSALYLCASSRDRVGEQYFGPGTRLTVT.

The chain uses TRBV25-1 and TRBJ2-3; D gene uncertain. The V end was cut by 4 bases, the J end by 6 bases, with 8 bases between. CDR3 length: 12 residues. Germline V gene data show CDR1 as MGHDK and CDR2 as SYGVNS. CDR3 sequence: CASSGLGDTQYF. The CDR3 nucleotides read TGTGCCAGCAGTGGTTTGGGGGATACGCAGTATTTT.

The table lists this clonotype with many counts. The CDR3 reads CASSQDRGYSPLHF. In nucleotides, the CDR3 is TGTGCCAGCAGCCAAGATCGAGGTTACTCACCCCTCCACTTT. The chain recombines TRBV4-2 with TRBJ1-6; D gene unclear. The V end was cut by 0 bases, the J end by 10 bases, with 10 bases between. The CDR3 is 14 amino acids. CDR1 and CDR2 from the germline V gene are LGHNA and YNFKEQ.

This clonotype was detected many times. This rearrangement joins TRBV20-1 to TRBJ1-1, with a tentative D call TRBD1 (6 bases). The CDR3 totals 14 residues. The V end was cut by 3 bases, the J end by 1 base, with 12 bases between. Germline assignment: CDR1 DFQATT and CDR2 SNEGSKA (reference sequence). The CDR3 is CSASGGAGNTEAFF. CDR3 in DNA: TGCAGTGCTAGTGGGGGGGCGGGGAACACTGAAGCTTTCTTT.

This clonotype was detected ten times or more. The chain combines TRBV5-1 with TRBJ2-3; 10 bases are shared with TRBD2. Germline V lookup: CDR1 SGHRS, CDR2 YFSETQ. V shed 1 base, J shed 0 bases, and the junction held 2 bases outside the gene matches. CDR3 length equals 16 residues. The CDR3 region is CASSLQLAGSTDTQYF. In DNA form, the CDR3 reads TGCGCCAGCAGCTTGCAACTAGCGGGAAGCACAGATACGCAGTATTTT.

This clonotype was counted many times. The J gene is TRBJ2-6, the V gene TRBV29-1; D not resolved. The CDR3 sequence is 15 residues long. V dropped 3 bases and J dropped 0 bases, with 9 bases sitting between them. Germline loops: CDR1 SQVTM, CDR2 ANQGSEA. The CDR3 sequence: CSVDLALSGANVLTF. The CDR3 DNA follows: TGCAGCGTTGATTTAGCACTCTCTGGGGCCAACGTCCTGACTTTC.

This clonotype was counted many times. The V and J genes are TRBV29-1 and TRBJ1-2; D possibly corresponds to TRBD1 (6 bases). Germline V gene lookup returns CDR1 SQVTM and CDR2 ANQGSEA. Trimming stripped 2 bases from V and 3 bases from J, with 16 bases between. The CDR3 loop spans 15 amino acids. This CDR3 is CSVENGRGDDYGYTF. The CDR3 coding sequence is TGCAGCGTTGAAAATGGGAGGGGGGACGACTATGGCTACACCTTC. The full variable domain, rest sourced from reference TRBV29-1 and TRBJ1-2, is SAVISQKPSRDICQRGTSLTIQCQVDSQVTMMFWYRQQPGQSLTLIATANQGSEATYESGFVIDKFPISRPNLTFSTLTVSNMSPEDSSIYLCSVENGRGDDYGYTFGSGTRLTVV.

In its sample, this clonotype was seen many times. The rearrangement links TRBV5-6 to TRBJ1-5; 7 bases are a match to TRBD1. The CDR3 is 15 amino acids. Germline values: CDR1 SGHDT, CDR2 YYEEEE. Unmatched junction bases numbered 7, after V lost 0 bases and J lost 7 bases. The CDR3 coding sequence is TGTGCCAGCAGCTTGGCTTCAGGGGGTGGCCAGCCCCAGCATTTT. Its translation is CASSLASGGGQPQHF.